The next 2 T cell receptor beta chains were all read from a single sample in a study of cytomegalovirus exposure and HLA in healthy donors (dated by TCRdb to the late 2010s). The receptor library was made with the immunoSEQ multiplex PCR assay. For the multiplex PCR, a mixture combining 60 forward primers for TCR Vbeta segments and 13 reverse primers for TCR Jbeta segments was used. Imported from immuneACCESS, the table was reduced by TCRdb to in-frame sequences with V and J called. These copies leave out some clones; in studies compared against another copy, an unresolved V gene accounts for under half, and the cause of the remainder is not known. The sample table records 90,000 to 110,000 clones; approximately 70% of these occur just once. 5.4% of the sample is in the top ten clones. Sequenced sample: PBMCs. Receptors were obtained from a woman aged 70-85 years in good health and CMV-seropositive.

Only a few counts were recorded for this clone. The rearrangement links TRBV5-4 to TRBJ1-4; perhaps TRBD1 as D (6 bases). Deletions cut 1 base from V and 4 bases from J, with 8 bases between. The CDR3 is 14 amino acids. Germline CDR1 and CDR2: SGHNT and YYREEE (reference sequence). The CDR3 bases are TGTGCCAGCAGCTTGAGGGGGTTTAATGAAAAACTGTTTTTT. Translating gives CASSLRGFNEKLFF.

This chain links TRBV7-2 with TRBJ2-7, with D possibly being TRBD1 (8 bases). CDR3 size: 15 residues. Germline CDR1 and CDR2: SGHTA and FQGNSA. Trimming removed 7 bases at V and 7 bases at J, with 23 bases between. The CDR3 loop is CASIEGRRGTGEQYF. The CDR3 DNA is TGTGCCAGCATCGAGGGGCGGCGGGGGACAGGTGAGCAGTACTTC.